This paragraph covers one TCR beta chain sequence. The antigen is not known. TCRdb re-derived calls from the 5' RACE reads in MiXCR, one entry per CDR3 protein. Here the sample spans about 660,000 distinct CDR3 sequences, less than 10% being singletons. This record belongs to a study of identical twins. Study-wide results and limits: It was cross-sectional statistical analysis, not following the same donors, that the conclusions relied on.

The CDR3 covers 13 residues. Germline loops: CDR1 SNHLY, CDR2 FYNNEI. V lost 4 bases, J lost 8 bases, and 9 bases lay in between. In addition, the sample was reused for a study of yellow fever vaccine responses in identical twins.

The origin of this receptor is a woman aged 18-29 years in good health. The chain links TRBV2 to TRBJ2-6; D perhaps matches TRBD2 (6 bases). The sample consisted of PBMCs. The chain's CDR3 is CASSVTSTNVLTF. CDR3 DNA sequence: TGTGCCAGCAGTGTAACTAGCACCAACGTCCTGACTTTC.